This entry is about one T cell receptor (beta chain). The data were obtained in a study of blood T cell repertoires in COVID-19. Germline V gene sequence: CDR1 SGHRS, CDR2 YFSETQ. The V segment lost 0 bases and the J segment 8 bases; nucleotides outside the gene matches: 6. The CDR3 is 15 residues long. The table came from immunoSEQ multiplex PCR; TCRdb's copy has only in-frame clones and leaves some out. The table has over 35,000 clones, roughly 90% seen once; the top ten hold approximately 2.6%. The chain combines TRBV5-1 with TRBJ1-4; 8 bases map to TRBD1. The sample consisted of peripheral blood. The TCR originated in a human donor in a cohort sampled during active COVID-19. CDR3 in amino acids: CASSLADRDYEKLFF. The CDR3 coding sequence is TGCGCCAGCAGCTTGGCGGACAGGGACTACGAAAAACTGTTTTTT.